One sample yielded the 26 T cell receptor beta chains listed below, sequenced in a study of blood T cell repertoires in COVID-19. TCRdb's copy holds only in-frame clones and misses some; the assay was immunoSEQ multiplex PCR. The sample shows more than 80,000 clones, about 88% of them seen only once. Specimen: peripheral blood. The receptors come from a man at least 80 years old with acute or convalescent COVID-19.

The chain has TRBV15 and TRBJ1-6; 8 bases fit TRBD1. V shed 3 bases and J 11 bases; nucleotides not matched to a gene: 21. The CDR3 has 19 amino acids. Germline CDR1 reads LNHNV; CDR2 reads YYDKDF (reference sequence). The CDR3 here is CATSSLGTGIVKEGAPLHF. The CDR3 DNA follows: TGTGCCACCAGCAGCCTTGGGACAGGAATTGTCAAGGAGGGGGCACCCCTCCACTTT. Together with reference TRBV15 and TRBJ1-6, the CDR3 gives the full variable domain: DAMVIQNPRYQVTQFGKPVTLSCSQTLNHNVMYWYQQKSSQAPKLLFHYYDKDFNNEADTPDNFQSRRPNTSFCFLDIRSPGLGDTAMYLCATSSLGTGIVKEGAPLHFGNGTRLTVT.

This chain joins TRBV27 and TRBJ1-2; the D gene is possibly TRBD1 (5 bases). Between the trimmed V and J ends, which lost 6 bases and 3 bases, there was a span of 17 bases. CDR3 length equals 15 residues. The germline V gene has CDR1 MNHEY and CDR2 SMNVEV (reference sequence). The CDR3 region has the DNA TGTGCCAGCAGCCCCAGGGAGGGGTTCGACTATGGCTACACCTTC. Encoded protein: CASSPREGFDYGYTF.

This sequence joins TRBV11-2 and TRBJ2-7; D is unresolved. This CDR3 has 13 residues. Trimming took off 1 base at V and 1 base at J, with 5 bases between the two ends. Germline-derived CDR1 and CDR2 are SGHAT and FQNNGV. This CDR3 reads CASSLGGSYEQYF. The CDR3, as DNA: TGTGCCAGCAGCTTAGGAGGATCCTACGAGCAGTACTTC.

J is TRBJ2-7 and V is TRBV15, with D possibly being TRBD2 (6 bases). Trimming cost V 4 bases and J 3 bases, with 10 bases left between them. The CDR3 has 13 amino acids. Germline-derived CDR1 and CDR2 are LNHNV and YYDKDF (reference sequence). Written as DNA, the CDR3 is TGTGCCACCAGCAAAGGAGGGGTCTACGAGCAGTACTTC. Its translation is CATSKGGVYEQYF.

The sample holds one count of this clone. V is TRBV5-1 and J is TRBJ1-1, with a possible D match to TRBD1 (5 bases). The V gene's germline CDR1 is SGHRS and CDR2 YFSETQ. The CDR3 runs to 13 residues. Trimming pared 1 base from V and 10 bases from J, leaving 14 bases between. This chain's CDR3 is CASSLRQSSRAFF. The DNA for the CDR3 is TGCGCCAGCAGCTTGAGACAGAGCAGCAGAGCTTTCTTT.

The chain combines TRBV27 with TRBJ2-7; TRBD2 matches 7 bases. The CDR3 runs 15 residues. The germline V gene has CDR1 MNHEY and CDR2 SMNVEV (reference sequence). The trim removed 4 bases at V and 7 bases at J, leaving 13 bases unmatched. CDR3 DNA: TGTGCCAGCAGTTATGGGCGGGAGAGAACGGGTGAGCAGTACTTC. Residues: CASSYGRERTGEQYF.

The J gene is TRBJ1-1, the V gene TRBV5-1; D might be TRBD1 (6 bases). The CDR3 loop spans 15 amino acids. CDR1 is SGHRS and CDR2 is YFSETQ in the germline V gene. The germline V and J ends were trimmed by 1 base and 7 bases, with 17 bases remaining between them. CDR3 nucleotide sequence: TGCGCCAGCAGCTTGTCGCAGGGGAATCGTGGTGAAGCTTTCTTT. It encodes CASSLSQGNRGEAFF.

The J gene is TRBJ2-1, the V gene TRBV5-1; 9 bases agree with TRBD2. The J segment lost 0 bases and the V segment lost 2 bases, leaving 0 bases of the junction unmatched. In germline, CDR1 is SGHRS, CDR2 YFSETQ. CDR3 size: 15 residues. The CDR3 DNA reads TGCGCCAGCAGCTTTAGCGGGAGCTCCTACAATGAGCAGTTCTTC. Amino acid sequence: CASSFSGSSYNEQFF.

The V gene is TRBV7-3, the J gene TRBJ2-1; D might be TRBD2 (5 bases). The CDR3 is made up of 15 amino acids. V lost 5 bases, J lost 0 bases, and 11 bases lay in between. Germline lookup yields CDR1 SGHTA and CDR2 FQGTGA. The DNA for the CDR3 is TGTGCCAGCAGCCTAAGAGGGAGCTCCTACAATGAGCAGTTCTTC. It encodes CASSLRGSSYNEQFF.

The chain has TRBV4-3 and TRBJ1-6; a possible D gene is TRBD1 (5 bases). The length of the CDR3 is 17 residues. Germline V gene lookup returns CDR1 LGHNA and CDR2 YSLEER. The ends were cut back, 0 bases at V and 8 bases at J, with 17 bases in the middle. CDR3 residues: CASSQENPRAVYSPLHF. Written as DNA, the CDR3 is TGCGCCAGCAGCCAAGAGAATCCCAGGGCGGTGTATTCACCCCTCCACTTT.

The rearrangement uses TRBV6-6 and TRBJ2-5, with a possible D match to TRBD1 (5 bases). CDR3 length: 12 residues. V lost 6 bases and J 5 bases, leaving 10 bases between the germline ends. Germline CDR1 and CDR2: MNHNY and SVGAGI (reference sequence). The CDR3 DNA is TGTGCCAGCAGCGTAGCAGGGGAGACCCAGTACTTC. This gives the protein CASSVAGETQYF.

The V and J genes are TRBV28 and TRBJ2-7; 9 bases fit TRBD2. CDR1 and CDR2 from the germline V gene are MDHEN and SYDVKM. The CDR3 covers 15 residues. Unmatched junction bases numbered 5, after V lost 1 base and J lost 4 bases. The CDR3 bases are TGTGCCAGCAGTTTATTTTTAGCGGGGGCTTACGAGCAGTACTTC. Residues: CASSLFLAGAYEQYF.

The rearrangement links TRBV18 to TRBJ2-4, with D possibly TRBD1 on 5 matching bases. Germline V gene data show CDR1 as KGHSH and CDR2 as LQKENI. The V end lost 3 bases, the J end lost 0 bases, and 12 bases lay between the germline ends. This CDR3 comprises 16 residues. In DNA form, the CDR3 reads TGTGCCAGCTCACCTGTGGACACCGTAGCCAAAAACATTCAGTACTTC. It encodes CASSPVDTVAKNIQYF.

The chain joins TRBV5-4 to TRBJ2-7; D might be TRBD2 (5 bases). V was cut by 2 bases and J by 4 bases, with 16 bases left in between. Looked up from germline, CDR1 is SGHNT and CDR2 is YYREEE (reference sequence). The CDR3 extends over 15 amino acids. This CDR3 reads CASSLIHLATYEQYF. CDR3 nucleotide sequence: TGTGCCAGCAGCTTAATACACCTAGCCACTTACGAGCAGTACTTC.

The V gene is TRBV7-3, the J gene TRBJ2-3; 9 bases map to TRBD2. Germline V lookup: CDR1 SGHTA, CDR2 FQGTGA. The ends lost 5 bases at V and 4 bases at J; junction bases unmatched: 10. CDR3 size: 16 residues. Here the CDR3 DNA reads TGTGCCAGCAGCCAAGGGGTAGCGGGAGACCCAGATACGCAGTATTTT. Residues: CASSQGVAGDPDTQYF.

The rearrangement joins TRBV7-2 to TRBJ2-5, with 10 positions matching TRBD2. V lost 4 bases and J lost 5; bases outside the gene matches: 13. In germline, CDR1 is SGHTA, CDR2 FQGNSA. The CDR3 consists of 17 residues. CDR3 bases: TGTGCCAGCAGCTCACATGGACTAGCGGTAGAAGGGGAGACCCAGTACTTC. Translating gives CASSSHGLAVEGETQYF.

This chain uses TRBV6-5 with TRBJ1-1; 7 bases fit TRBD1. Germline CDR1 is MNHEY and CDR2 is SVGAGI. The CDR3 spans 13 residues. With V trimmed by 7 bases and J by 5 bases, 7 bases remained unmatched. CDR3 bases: TGTGCCAGCATTAATACAGGGGATACTGAAGCTTTCTTT. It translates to CASINTGDTEAFF.

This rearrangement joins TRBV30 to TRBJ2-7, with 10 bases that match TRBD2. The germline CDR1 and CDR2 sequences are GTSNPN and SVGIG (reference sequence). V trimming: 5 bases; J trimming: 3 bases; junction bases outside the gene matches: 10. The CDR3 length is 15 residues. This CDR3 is CAWPRRRTSGYEQYF. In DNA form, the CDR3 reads TGTGCCTGGCCCCGGAGGAGGACTAGCGGCTACGAGCAGTACTTC.

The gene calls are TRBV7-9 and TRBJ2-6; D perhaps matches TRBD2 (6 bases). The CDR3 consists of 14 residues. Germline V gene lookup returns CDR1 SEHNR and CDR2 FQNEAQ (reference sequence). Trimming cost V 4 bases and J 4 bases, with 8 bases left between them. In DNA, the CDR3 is TGTGCCAGCAGCTCGGAGGGAGGGGCCAACGTCCTGACTTTC. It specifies CASSSEGGANVLTF. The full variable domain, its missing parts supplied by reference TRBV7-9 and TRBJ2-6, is DTGVSQNPRHKITKRGQNVTFRCDPISEHNRLYWYRQTLGQGPEFLTYFQNEAQLEKSRLLSDRFSAERPKGSFSTLEIQRTEQGDSAMYLCASSSEGGANVLTFGAGSRLTVL.

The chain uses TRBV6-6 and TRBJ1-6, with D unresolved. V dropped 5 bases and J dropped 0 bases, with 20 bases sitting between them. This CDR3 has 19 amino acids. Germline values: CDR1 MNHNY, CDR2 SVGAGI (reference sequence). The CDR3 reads CASSLRQTGRSSYNSPLHF. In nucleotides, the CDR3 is TGTGCCAGCAGTCTACGTCAAACGGGGAGAAGCTCCTATAATTCACCCCTCCACTTT.

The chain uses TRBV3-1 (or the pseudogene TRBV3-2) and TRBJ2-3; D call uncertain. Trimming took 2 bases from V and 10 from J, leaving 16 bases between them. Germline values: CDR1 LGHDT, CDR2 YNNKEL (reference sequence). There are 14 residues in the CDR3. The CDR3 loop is CASSQKSRGEAQYF. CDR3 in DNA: TGTGCCAGCAGCCAAAAGTCTAGAGGAGAGGCGCAGTATTTT.

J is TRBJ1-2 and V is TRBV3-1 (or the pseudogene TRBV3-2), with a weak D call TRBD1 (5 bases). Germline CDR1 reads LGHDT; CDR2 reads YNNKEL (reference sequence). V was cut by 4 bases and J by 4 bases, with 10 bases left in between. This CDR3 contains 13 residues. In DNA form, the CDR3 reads TGTGCCAGCAGCCCACCGGGGGTCTATGGCTACACCTTC. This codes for CASSPPGVYGYTF.

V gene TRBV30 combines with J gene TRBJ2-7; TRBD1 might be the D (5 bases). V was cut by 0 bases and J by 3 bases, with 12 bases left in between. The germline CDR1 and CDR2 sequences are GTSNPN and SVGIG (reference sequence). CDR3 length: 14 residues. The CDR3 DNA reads TGTGCCTGGAGTGTAGAAGGGGCGGACTACGAGCAGTACTTC. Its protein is CAWSVEGADYEQYF.

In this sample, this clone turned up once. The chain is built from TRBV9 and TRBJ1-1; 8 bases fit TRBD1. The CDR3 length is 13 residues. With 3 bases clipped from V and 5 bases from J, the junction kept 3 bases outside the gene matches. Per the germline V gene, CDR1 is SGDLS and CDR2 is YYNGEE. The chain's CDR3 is CASSEGQATEAFF. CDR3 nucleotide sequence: TGTGCCAGCAGCGAGGGACAGGCTACTGAAGCTTTCTTT.

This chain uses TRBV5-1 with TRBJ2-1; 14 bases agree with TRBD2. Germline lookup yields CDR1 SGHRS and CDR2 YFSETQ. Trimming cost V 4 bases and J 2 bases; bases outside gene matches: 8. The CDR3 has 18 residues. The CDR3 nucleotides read TGCGCCAGCAGCCACGCCGGGACTAGCGGGAGAGCCTACAATGAGCAGTTCTTC. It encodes CASSHAGTSGRAYNEQFF.

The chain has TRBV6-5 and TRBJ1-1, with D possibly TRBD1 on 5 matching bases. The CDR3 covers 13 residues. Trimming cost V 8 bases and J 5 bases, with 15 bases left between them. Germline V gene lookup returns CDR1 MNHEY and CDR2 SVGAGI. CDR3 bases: TGTGCCAGCTCCCAAATGGGGGGAACTGAAGCTTTCTTT. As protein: CASSQMGGTEAFF.